The clone carrying this T cell receptor (beta chain) occurred a few times. The data originate from a study of blood T cells in healthy people across ages. A second PCR of 7 to 11 cycles used a sample-barcoded 5' primer and a J-beta primer mix. Via MiXCR, TCRdb re-called the 5' RACE reads, giving one row per CDR3 protein. This table has around 780,000 distinct CDR3 sequences, 20% to 30% appearing once. Every donor provided around 9.3 milliliters of peripheral blood. Isolated per sample were at least 6 million PBMCs. CDR1 and CDR2 from the germline V gene are SGHVS and FQNEAQ. V was cut by 2 bases and J by 9 bases, with 11 bases left in between. The CDR3 runs to 13 residues. This sample also belongs to another study, concerning T cells of mothers and their children.

The chain joins TRBV7-8 to TRBJ2-4; weak D call: TRBD2 (6 bases). Sample: blood. The receptor was isolated from a boy between 10 and 17 years old in good health. CDR3 amino acids: CASSLNMGGIQYF. In DNA form, the CDR3 reads TGTGCCAGCAGCTTAAACATGGGGGGCATTCAGTACTTC.